These 15 T cell receptor beta chains came from one sample sequenced in a study of Graves' ophthalmopathy and Graves' hyperthyroidism. RNA served as the template for amplifying TCR beta CDR3 regions. First-round RT-PCR employed HTBI primers, with a second-round multiplex PCR after it. MiXCR, run by TCRdb on the multiplex PCR reads, gives a single entry per CDR3 protein. The sample includes more than 300,000 distinct CDR3 sequences, about a sixth of them seen just once. The sequencing input was peripheral blood. These receptor sequences come from an adult woman with stable Graves' hyperthyroidism.

At least ten counts were recorded for this clonotype. The rearrangement uses TRBV11-2 and TRBJ2-5; D gene uncertain. Between the trimmed V and J ends, which lost 2 bases and 4 bases, there was a span of 8 bases. Germline loops: CDR1 SGHAT, CDR2 FQNNGV. The CDR3 totals 13 residues. The CDR3 DNA follows: TGTGCCAGCAGCTTAAGCATCGCAGAGACCCAGTACTTC. Translated, it gives CASSLSIAETQYF.

This clonotype was observed many times. A junction end diverges from the germline sequence, so it may reflect a read error. This chain connects TRBV5-4 to TRBJ1-1; a possible D gene is TRBD1 (6 bases). This CDR3 comprises 14 residues. Germline values: CDR1 SGHNT, CDR2 YYREEE (reference sequence). The CDR3 is CASRLDRTNTEAFF. CDR3 sequence (DNA): TGTGCCAGCAGATTGGACAGAACAAACACTGAAGCTTTCTTT.

This chain joins TRBV6-2 or TRBV6-3 and TRBJ2-5, with unresolved D. The CDR3 loop spans 14 amino acids. With 5 bases removed from V and 6 bases from J, the gap between germline ends came to 16 bases. Germline loops: CDR1 MNHEY, CDR2 SVGEGT. The CDR3 DNA sequence: TGTGCCAGCAGTCTCGGGCCCTTATTCCAGACCCAGTACTTC. Its protein is CASSLGPLFQTQYF.

This clonotype was recorded a few times. The J gene is TRBJ2-2, the V gene TRBV11-2; D gene ambiguous. This CDR3 has 16 amino acids. The germline V and J ends were trimmed by 5 bases and 5 bases, with 18 bases remaining between them. Germline CDR1 SGHAT, CDR2 FQNNGV. The CDR3 protein is CASSDLERVRTGELFF. The CDR3 coding sequence is TGTGCCAGCAGCGACCTCGAACGGGTCCGAACCGGGGAGCTGTTTTTT.

This clonotype has at least ten counts. The chain carries TRBV19 and TRBJ1-2; D ambiguous. Trimming took 6 bases from V and 8 from J, leaving 16 bases between them. Germline-derived CDR1 and CDR2 are LNHDA and SQIVND (reference sequence). This CDR3 is built from 13 residues. CDR3 residues: CASRGMLGLGYTF. Written as DNA, the CDR3 is TGTGCCAGTAGAGGCATGCTCGGCCTGGGCTACACCTTC. The full variable domain, with the rest looked up from reference TRBV19 and TRBJ1-2, is DGGITQSPKYLFRKEGQNVTLSCEQNLNHDAMYWYRQDPGQGLRLIYYSQIVNDFQKGDIAEGYSVSREKKESFPLTVTSAQKNPTAFYLCASRGMLGLGYTFGSGTRLTVV.

This clonotype was picked up many times. In nucleotides, the CDR3 is TGTGCCTGGGGACGGGACTCCGGGACCGGGGAGCTGTTTTTT. Translated: CAWGRDSGTGELFF. V gene TRBV30 combines with J gene TRBJ2-2, with a possible D match to TRBD2 (6 bases). The CDR3 contains 14 residues. The V end was cut by 5 bases, the J end by 5 bases, with 15 bases between. Germline V gene lookup returns CDR1 GTSNPN and CDR2 SVGIG (reference sequence).

On this clonotype itself: Likely a read error: the CDR3 ends without its conserved phenylalanine or tryptophan. The J gene is TRBJ1-2, the V gene TRBV29-1; D remains unclear. The ends were cut back, 5 bases at V and 4 bases at J, with 14 bases in the middle. CDR1 is SQVTM, CDR2 ANQGSEA, per germline. The CDR3 contains 13 residues. As DNA, the CDR3 is TGCAGCGTTACTCCCCCGGTTGGCTATGGCTACACCTAC. The encoded protein is CSVTPPVGYGYTY.

Points on this clonotype: A read error may explain this, as a much larger clone is one base away. This chain uses TRBV9 with TRBJ1-1; 7 bases line up with TRBD1. CDR1 SGDLS and CDR2 YYNGEE come from the germline V gene. This CDR3 spans 12 amino acids. The CDR3 here is CASSGQGLQACF. CDR3 DNA sequence: TGTGCCAGCAGCGGACAGGGCTTGCAAGCTTGCTTT.

The chain couples TRBV11-2 to TRBJ1-2; no reliable D call. Germline V lookup: CDR1 SGHAT, CDR2 FQNNGV. The CDR3 contains 15 residues. Trimming left V 3 bases short and J 7 bases short, with 18 bases between. This chain's CDR3 is CASSLGRSGLGGYTF. For the CDR3, the DNA is TGTGCCAGCAGCTTGGGCAGATCGGGGTTAGGTGGCTACACCTTC.

This clonotype was recorded a few times. In DNA, the CDR3 is TGCGCCAGCAGCCAAATTGCCGGACACGGGAACACTGAAGCTTTCTTT. Translated, it gives CASSQIAGHGNTEAFF. The gene calls are TRBV4-1 and TRBJ1-1; D is possibly TRBD1 (5 bases). The CDR3 is made up of 16 amino acids. Per germline, CDR1 MGHRA and CDR2 YSYEKL. Trimming took off 2 bases at V and 1 base at J, with 14 bases between the two ends.

In its sample, this clonotype was seen many times. For the CDR3, the DNA is TGTGCCAGCAGAGCGAAGTGGGACGGGGAGCTGTTTTTT. It is translated as CASRAKWDGELFF. V usage is TRBV12-3 or TRBV12-4 and J usage is TRBJ2-2, with no clear D. The V and J ends lost 6 bases and 7 bases respectively, with 12 bases between them. The CDR3 length is 13 residues.

This clonotype came up a few times. The V and J genes are TRBV6-5 and TRBJ2-7; D unresolved. CDR3 size: 16 residues. Trimming left V 0 bases short and J 7 bases short, with 19 bases between. Germline V gene data show CDR1 as MNHEY and CDR2 as SVGAGI. The DNA of the CDR3 is TGTGCCAGCAGTTACTCGAGTTTAAGAGGCGGTGGAGAGCAGTACTTC. This encodes CASSYSSLRGGGEQYF.

The gene calls are TRBV7-9 and TRBJ2-2; D not resolved. Trimming left V 7 bases short and J 6 bases short, with 12 bases between. CDR1 is SEHNR and CDR2 is FQNEAQ in the germline V gene (reference sequence). This CDR3 has 13 residues. The CDR3 is CASNPDGAGELFF. In nucleotides, the CDR3 is TGTGCCAGCAACCCGGACGGCGCCGGGGAGCTGTTTTTT.

This clonotype was recorded at least ten times. The rearrangement links TRBV20-1 to TRBJ2-2; maybe TRBD2 (5 bases). V was pared by 3 bases and J by 0 bases, with 8 bases between. This CDR3 has 14 residues. Germline V lookup: CDR1 DFQATT, CDR2 SNEGSKA (reference sequence). CDR3 protein: CSARVDSNTGELFF. Here the CDR3 DNA reads TGCAGTGCTAGGGTGGACTCGAACACCGGGGAGCTGTTTTTT.

This clonotype was recorded many times. V and J are TRBV11-2 and TRBJ2-7, with D maybe TRBD1 (5 bases). The V end was cut by 2 bases, the J end by 2 bases, with 16 bases between. Germline loops: CDR1 SGHAT, CDR2 FQNNGV. This CDR3 contains 16 residues. As DNA, the CDR3 is TGTGCCAGCAGCTTAACCCAGGAACAGGACGCCTACGAGCAGTACTTC. Its translation is CASSLTQEQDAYEQYF. Complete variable domain (other parts from reference TRBV11-2 and TRBJ2-7): EAGVAQSPRYKIIEKRQSVAFWCNPISGHATLYWYQQILGQGPKLLIQFQNNGVVDDSQLPKDRFSAERLKGVDSTLKIQPAKLEDSAVYLCASSLTQEQDAYEQYFGPGTRLTVT.